This record concerns one T cell receptor (beta chain) sequence. The antigen is not known. Per individual sample, total RNA of at least 6 micrograms was extracted. This entry belongs to a study of blood T cells in healthy people across ages. Study-wide findings and caveats: Naive T cell percentage showed a strong correlation with TCR beta diversity. Estimated diversity across one million T cells was deemed an underestimate. Not knowing donor CMV status may have confounded expanded clonotype changes.

Together with a sample-barcoded 5' primer, a J-beta primer mix was included in a second PCR lasting roughly 6 to 12 cycles. Each CDR3 protein is one row after TCRdb ran MiXCR on the 5' RACE reads. The data contain over 1,500,000 distinct CDR3 sequences, about two fifths of them singletons. The receptor was isolated from a human donor in good health. Sequencing was carried out using blood.

Here the CDR3 DNA reads TGTGCCAGCAGTTTTTTTTTCAGGGGCGGAACCTACGAGCAGTACTTC. Protein product: CASSFFFRGGTYEQYF. This chain links TRBV28 with TRBJ2-7; tentative D call: TRBD1 (6 bases). CDR3 length equals 16 residues. Germline V lookup: CDR1 MDHEN, CDR2 SYDVKM. Trimming stripped 3 bases from V and 2 bases from J, with 17 bases between.